The rows below give T cell receptor beta chains drawn from one sample of a study of CD8 T cells in Susac syndrome. A single record per CDR3 protein comes from TCRdb applying MiXCR to the immunoSEQ multiplex PCR reads. The sample lists some 300,000 distinct CDR3 sequences; 65% to 90% were seen once. The material sequenced was CD8+ T cells from PBMCs. These receptors were collected from a human donor with multiple sclerosis. Both conserved end residues are part of each CDR3. The D gene is left open where the match is weak. Only part of the rows carry a size: once, few, many, or a class if the clone is expanded.

D gene: -
J gene: TRBJ1-1
clone size: -
V gene: TRBV25-1
CDR3 DNA: TGTGCCAGCAGTGCAAGGGACGGCTTGAACACTGAAGCTTTCTTT
CDR3 protein: CASSARDGLNTEAFF

D gene: -
J gene: TRBJ2-3
clone size: -
V gene: TRBV13
CDR3 DNA: TGTGCCAGCAGCTTACGGCGCACAGATACGCAGTATTTT
CDR3 protein: CASSLRRTDTQYF

D gene: -
J gene: TRBJ1-1
clone size: -
V gene: TRBV5-5
CDR3 DNA: TGTGCCAGCGCTCCGGGTCTGCCGGAGAACACTGAAGCTTTCTTT
CDR3 protein: CASAPGLPENTEAFF

D gene: -
J gene: TRBJ1-1
clone size: -
V gene: TRBV12-3/TRBV12-4
CDR3 DNA: TGTGCCAGCAGTAACCCAATCGGGAATTGGAACACTGAAGCTTTCTTT
CDR3 protein: CASSNPIGNWNTEAFF

D gene: -
J gene: TRBJ1-2
clone size: -
V gene: TRBV7-2
CDR3 DNA: TGTGCCAGCAGCTCGGACACCAACTACTATGGCTACACCTTC
CDR3 protein: CASSSDTNYYGYTF

D gene: TRBD1
J gene: TRBJ2-4
clone size: -
V gene: TRBV27
CDR3 DNA: TGTGCCAGCAGTTTATCGGGGGACAGGGGTAGCATTCAGTACTTC
CDR3 protein: CASSLSGDRGSIQYF

D gene: -
J gene: TRBJ2-1
clone size: -
V gene: TRBV12-3/TRBV12-4
CDR3 DNA: TGTGCCAGCGACCGGGACAATGAGCAGTTCTTC
CDR3 protein: CASDRDNEQFF

D gene: TRBD1
J gene: TRBJ1-1
clone size: -
V gene: TRBV9
CDR3 DNA: TGTGCCAGCAGCTCAGGGACAGCCGTCGGATACGCTTTCTTT
CDR3 protein: CASSSGTAVGYAFF

D gene: -
J gene: TRBJ2-2
clone size: few
V gene: TRBV4-3
CDR3 DNA: TGCGCCAGCAGCCAAGATCGTGGCAGGGAGGCCACCGGGGAGCTGTTTTTT
CDR3 protein: CASSQDRGREATGELFF

D gene: -
J gene: TRBJ2-3
clone size: -
V gene: TRBV1
CDR3 DNA: TGCACCAGCAGCCAAGCGAGGCCTAGCGGGAGGAGGGCAGATACGCAGTATTTT
CDR3 protein: CTSSQARPSGRRADTQYF

D gene: -
J gene: TRBJ2-3
clone size: few
V gene: TRBV9
CDR3 DNA: TGTGCCAGCAGGGACATCACAGATACGCAGTATTTT
CDR3 protein: CASRDITDTQYF

D gene: -
J gene: TRBJ2-7
clone size: few
V gene: TRBV11-2
CDR3 DNA: TGTGCCAGCAGCTTAGTACAGGGTGCCTACGAGCAGTACTTC
CDR3 protein: CASSLVQGAYEQYF

D gene: TRBD2
J gene: TRBJ2-7
clone size: -
V gene: TRBV7-9
CDR3 DNA: TGTGCCAGCAGCTCGGGACTAGGGATTAGCGAGCAGTACTTC
CDR3 protein: CASSSGLGISEQYF

D gene: -
J gene: TRBJ1-4
clone size: -
V gene: TRBV2
CDR3 DNA: TGTGCCAGCAGTGAAGGGGGTGATTGGGAAAAACTGTTTTTT
CDR3 protein: CASSEGGDWEKLFF

D gene: TRBD1
J gene: TRBJ1-1
clone size: -
V gene: TRBV15
CDR3 DNA: TGTGCCACCAGCAGAGATCAGGGGGCTTACACTGAAGCTTTCTTT
CDR3 protein: CATSRDQGAYTEAFF

D gene: -
J gene: TRBJ2-1
clone size: -
V gene: TRBV28
CDR3 DNA: TGTGCCAGCAGTCCGGACTTGACCTCCTACAATGAGCAGTTCTTC
CDR3 protein: CASSPDLTSYNEQFF

D gene: -
J gene: TRBJ1-1
clone size: -
V gene: TRBV4-3
CDR3 DNA: TGCGCCACCACGGAGGGGATGAACACTGAAGCTTTCTTT
CDR3 protein: CATTEGMNTEAFF

D gene: TRBD1
J gene: TRBJ2-7
clone size: -
V gene: TRBV30
CDR3 DNA: TGTGCCTGGATAGGCGACAGGGGCTACGAGCAGTACTTC
CDR3 protein: CAWIGDRGYEQYF

D gene: TRBD1
J gene: TRBJ2-1
clone size: -
V gene: TRBV18
CDR3 DNA: TGTGCCAGCTCCACGGACAGGGGAGTATACAATGAGCAGTTCTTC
CDR3 protein: CASSTDRGVYNEQFF

D gene: -
J gene: TRBJ2-2
clone size: -
V gene: TRBV9
CDR3 DNA: TGTGCCAGCAGCGTCACGGGGACCGGGGAGCTGTTTTTT
CDR3 protein: CASSVTGTGELFF

D gene: -
J gene: TRBJ2-1
clone size: -
V gene: TRBV6-2/TRBV6-3
CDR3 DNA: TGTGCCAGCAGTTACCAAGACAGCAATGAGCAGTTCTTC
CDR3 protein: CASSYQDSNEQFF

D gene: -
J gene: TRBJ2-1
clone size: -
V gene: TRBV6-5
CDR3 DNA: TGTGCCAGCACCAAAAGCGGCCGGGGTTACAATGAGCAGTTCTTC
CDR3 protein: CASTKSGRGYNEQFF

D gene: -
J gene: TRBJ2-1
clone size: -
V gene: TRBV19
CDR3 DNA: TGTGCCAGTAGTATCTTCGGAAGCTCCTACAATGAGCAGTTCTTC
CDR3 protein: CASSIFGSSYNEQFF

D gene: -
J gene: TRBJ1-1
clone size: -
V gene: TRBV12-3/TRBV12-4
CDR3 DNA: TGTGCCAGCAGTCACAGTCCGGGGGCCATGAACACTGAAGCTTTCTTT
CDR3 protein: CASSHSPGAMNTEAFF

D gene: TRBD2
J gene: TRBJ2-1
clone size: -
V gene: TRBV13
CDR3 DNA: TGTGCCAGCAGCCCAGCGGGAACCTCCTACAATGAGCAGTTCTTC
CDR3 protein: CASSPAGTSYNEQFF

D gene: -
J gene: TRBJ2-1
clone size: -
V gene: TRBV7-3
CDR3 DNA: TGTGCCAGCAGCGGGAGTCACAATGAGCAGTTCTTC
CDR3 protein: CASSGSHNEQFF

D gene: -
J gene: TRBJ2-7
clone size: -
V gene: TRBV6-5
CDR3 DNA: TGTGCCAGCAGTTACTCCGGGAAGGGAAAAAACGAGCAGTACTTC
CDR3 protein: CASSYSGKGKNEQYF

D gene: TRBD2
J gene: TRBJ2-7
clone size: -
V gene: TRBV6-1
CDR3 DNA: TGTGCCAGCAGCCGCGAACTAGCGGAGGCACTCTACGAGCAGTACTTC
CDR3 protein: CASSRELAEALYEQYF

D gene: TRBD1
J gene: TRBJ2-7
clone size: -
V gene: TRBV6-1
CDR3 DNA: TGTGCCAGCAGTACCACAGGGGGCAAGGAATTTTACGAGCAGTACTTC
CDR3 protein: CASSTTGGKEFYEQYF

D gene: -
J gene: TRBJ2-7
clone size: -
V gene: TRBV2
CDR3 DNA: TGTGCCAGCATGCCGGGGACACCGTACGAGCAGTACTTC
CDR3 protein: CASMPGTPYEQYF

D gene: TRBD2
J gene: TRBJ2-1
clone size: -
V gene: TRBV7-9
CDR3 DNA: TGTGCCAGCGCCCCCGGGACTAGCGGGGCGGGGAATAATGAGCAGTTCTTC
CDR3 protein: CASAPGTSGAGNNEQFF

D gene: -
J gene: TRBJ2-1
clone size: -
V gene: TRBV6-2/TRBV6-3
CDR3 DNA: TGTGCCAGCAGTTACTCCAGCTCCTACAATGAGCAGTTCTTC
CDR3 protein: CASSYSSSYNEQFF

D gene: -
J gene: TRBJ2-7
clone size: -
V gene: TRBV28
CDR3 DNA: TGTGCCAGCGCCGGCGGCCTAGGGGGTTTCTACGAGCAGTACTTC
CDR3 protein: CASAGGLGGFYEQYF

D gene: -
J gene: TRBJ1-5
clone size: -
V gene: TRBV19
CDR3 DNA: TGTGCCAGTAGCAATTTCCATTTACAGGGCTCCCAGCATTTT
CDR3 protein: CASSNFHLQGSQHF

D gene: TRBD1
J gene: TRBJ2-7
clone size: few
V gene: TRBV6-2/TRBV6-3
CDR3 DNA: TGTGCCAGCAGTTACGGGCCGGGGGACAGGGAGGATGAGCAGTACTTC
CDR3 protein: CASSYGPGDREDEQYF

D gene: TRBD1
J gene: TRBJ2-7
clone size: -
V gene: TRBV28
CDR3 DNA: TGTGCCAGCAGCACCGGACAGGGGAGAGAGCAGTACTTC
CDR3 protein: CASSTGQGREQYF

D gene: -
J gene: TRBJ2-4
clone size: -
V gene: TRBV7-8
CDR3 DNA: TGTGCCAGCAGCCCACCCAGGGGACTAGCCAAAAACATTCAGTACTTC
CDR3 protein: CASSPPRGLAKNIQYF

D gene: -
J gene: TRBJ2-7
clone size: -
V gene: TRBV11-2
CDR3 DNA: TGTGCCAGCAGCTTAGTACCACAGGGCTCCTACGAGCAGTACTTC
CDR3 protein: CASSLVPQGSYEQYF

D gene: -
J gene: TRBJ1-5
clone size: -
V gene: TRBV12-5
CDR3 DNA: TGTGCTAGTGGTTTGGTACTTGGGGGCCCAGGAGTTCAGCCCCAGCATTTT
CDR3 protein: CASGLVLGGPGVQPQHF

D gene: -
J gene: TRBJ2-2
clone size: -
V gene: TRBV28
CDR3 DNA: TGTGCCAGCAAAACACGTAACACCGGGGAGCTGTTTTTT
CDR3 protein: CASKTRNTGELFF

D gene: TRBD1
J gene: TRBJ2-7
clone size: -
V gene: TRBV11-2
CDR3 DNA: TGTGCCAGCAGCTTAAACAGGGGGCTCGACGAGCAGTACTTC
CDR3 protein: CASSLNRGLDEQYF

D gene: -
J gene: TRBJ1-5
clone size: -
V gene: TRBV6-2/TRBV6-3
CDR3 DNA: TGTGCCAGCAGTTGGTTGGCAGACAATCAGCCCCAGCATTTT
CDR3 protein: CASSWLADNQPQHF

D gene: -
J gene: TRBJ1-1
clone size: -
V gene: TRBV27
CDR3 DNA: TGTGCCAGCAGTGGGGACATGAGGACTGAAGCTTTCTTT
CDR3 protein: CASSGDMRTEAFF

D gene: -
J gene: TRBJ1-2
clone size: -
V gene: TRBV28
CDR3 DNA: TGTGCCAGCAGTTTATACAGATACTATGGCTACACCTTC
CDR3 protein: CASSLYRYYGYTF

D gene: -
J gene: TRBJ2-5
clone size: -
V gene: TRBV9
CDR3 DNA: TGTGCCAGCAGCGCCGCCTCCGGGACGAGGGAGACCCAGTACTTC
CDR3 protein: CASSAASGTRETQYF

D gene: -
J gene: TRBJ1-1
clone size: -
V gene: TRBV6-2/TRBV6-3
CDR3 DNA: TGTGCCAGCGGTCTTCAGTGGGGGGCCGGCACTGAAGCTTTCTTT
CDR3 protein: CASGLQWGAGTEAFF